This entry describes one TCR beta chain. Its antigen is not yet known. Base qualities are not recorded, but no much larger clone differs from it by a single base. What this sample's treatment or condition label stands for: live attenuated yellow fever vaccine strain. At each blood-draw timepoint, two biological replicates of bulk PBMCs were obtained. A standard Ficoll-Paque protocol was used to isolate PBMCs from peripheral blood. TriZol was used to extract RNA from bulk PBMCs, CD4 and CD8 fractions, and dextramer-positive and dextramer-negative fractions. The CDR3 sequence holds 13 residues, the cysteine and phenylalanine included. Only CDR3 DNA remains: 39 bases, in frame from the first base. According to the germline V gene (reference sequence), CDR1 reads DFQATT and CDR2 reads SNEGSKA. Trimming removed 3 bases from V and 0 bases from J, leaving 6 bases between the germline ends. TCR cDNA was synthesized by 5'RACE template switching, which introduced a universal primer site and unique molecular identifiers. Priming for cDNA synthesis came from both the TCR alpha and TCR beta constant segments. Library amplification involved two PCR steps, and the second step added sample barcodes and sequencing adapters. Sequencing of libraries was performed on Illumina HiSeq 2500 (2x100 bp) or NovaSeq (2x150 bp). Per the source publication's procedure: MIGEC handled demultiplexing of reads and collapsing into UMI consensus sequences, while MiXCR performed V(D)J alignment. Vaccine-responding clonotypes were defined with edgeR using replicate PBMC samples, requiring FDR below 0.01 and a log2 fold change above 5 up to day 15. Each bulk clonotype was labeled CD4 or CD8 based on which sequenced repertoire, CD4 or CD8, contained the clonotype at higher abundance. Using fastp trimming at Q25 and MiXCR clonotype assembly, TCRdb reanalyzed the public sequencing data and kept in-frame beta chains. For every CDR3 protein sequence, its rows merge into one entry that carries the most common genes and DNA. TCRdb's processing, not the authors' own work, is the source of the V and J calls. This sample holds more than 350,000 distinct CDR3 sequences; around 10% were observed only once. The ten most abundant clones make up about 17% of the sample.

These data belong to a study of T cells after yellow fever vaccination (dated by TCRdb to about 2019). Looking at the study overall: The SMART-Seq v4 Ultra Low Input RNA kit was used to prepare libraries from fractions with low cell numbers. To track T-cell clones before and after primary and booster YFV17D yellow fever vaccination, bulk TCR alpha and beta repertoires were sequenced longitudinally. Two healthy male donors made up the cohort, one aged 18 to 30 years and the other aged 30 to 40 years. Blood was collected at multiple timepoints before and after primary and secondary immunization, and bulk PBMC replicates and cell subsets were isolated. General conclusions and limits of the study: FACS-sorted repertoires could contain abundant contaminating clonotypes from the bulk population, so computational filtering was required. A small fraction of clonotypes appeared in both the CD4 and CD8 compartments, likely as a result of convergent recombination. Most clones expanded after primary vaccination (around 96% of CD4 and approximately 86% of CD8) were re-detected after the booster, suggesting that broad memory maintenance occurred. The secondary T-cell response was found to be weaker but faster than the primary response, with a peak reached on day 5 rather than on day 15. Because only a couple of donors were included in the study, the extent to which the findings can be generalized is limited.

Here the chain combines TRBV20-1 and TRBJ1-5; tentative D gene TRBD1, with 5 bases matching. The TCR originated in a man younger than 35 who received the YFV17D yellow fever vaccine. The sample in question was PBMCs, obtained on the day of the first yellow fever vaccination. The CDR3 region reads CSARTVSNQPQHF. At the DNA level, the sequence is TGCAGTGCTAGGACAGTTAGCAATCAGCCCCAGCATTTT.